These 8 T cell receptor beta chains came from one sample sequenced in a study of blood T cell repertoires in COVID-19. Assay: immunoSEQ multiplex PCR; the TCRdb copy retains only in-frame clones and omits some. In the table there are about 140,000 clones, more than 80% of which are singletons. Source material: peripheral blood. All receptors come from a human donor in a cohort sampled during active COVID-19.

V usage is TRBV9 and J usage is TRBJ2-5; 7 bases map to TRBD1. The germline CDR1 and CDR2 sequences are SGDLS and YYNGEE. Trimming took 3 bases from V and 5 from J; bases not matched to a gene: 10. The CDR3 runs to 15 residues. The DNA for the CDR3 is TGTGCCAGCAGCGCCACGACAGGGTGGGGTGAGACCCAGTACTTC. Translated: CASSATTGWGETQYF. Full variable domain (remainder filled in from reference TRBV9 and TRBJ2-5): DSGVTQTPKHLITATGQRVTLRCSPRSGDLSVYWYQQSLDQGLQFLIQYYNGEERAKGNILERFSAQQFPDLHSELNLSSLELGDSALYFCASSATTGWGETQYFGPGTRLLVL.

The CDR3 DNA is TGTGCCTGGACCCCCGTGGGGGCCTATGGCTACACCTTC. Translating it yields CAWTPVGAYGYTF. V usage is TRBV30 and J usage is TRBJ1-2; possibly TRBD1 for D (6 bases). The CDR3 runs 13 residues. V was shortened by 4 bases and J by 4 bases, with 13 bases between the two germline ends. Germline loops: CDR1 GTSNPN, CDR2 SVGIG (reference sequence).

This clone has only a few counts. The J gene is TRBJ1-6, the V gene TRBV10-3, with unresolved D. V lost 0 bases and J lost 10, with 16 bases in between. CDR1 is ENHRY and CDR2 is SYGVKD in the germline V gene. The CDR3 covers 16 residues. DNA of the CDR3: TGTGCCATCAGTGAGTCGACTCGGGCGGCGGGATCACCCCTCCACTTT. This codes for CAISESTRAAGSPLHF.

This clone occurred once. The V call is TRBV6-4, the J call TRBJ2-3; 7 positions match TRBD2. The CDR3 is 13 residues long. The germline gives CDR1 MRHNA, CDR2 SNTAGT. The ends lost 2 bases at V and 5 bases at J; junction bases unmatched: 1. CDR3 amino acids: CASSDVAGDTQYF. CDR3 DNA sequence: TGTGCCAGCAGTGACGTAGCGGGAGATACGCAGTATTTT.

The chain has TRBV4-2 and TRBJ2-4; 9 bases line up with TRBD2. Germline-derived CDR1 and CDR2 are LGHNA and YNFKEQ. This CDR3 is 17 amino acids long. Trimming at V came to 0 bases and at J to 2 bases, leaving 5 bases not matched to a gene. The CDR3 nucleotides read TGTGCCAGCAGCCAAGATGGGGCGGGGGGGCCCAAAAACATTCAGTACTTC. Protein: CASSQDGAGGPKNIQYF.

The chain joins TRBV6-1 to TRBJ2-3; 7 positions agree with TRBD1. This CDR3 contains 16 residues. Germline V lookup: CDR1 MNHNS, CDR2 SASEGT. With V trimmed by 0 bases and J by 3 bases, 6 bases remained unmatched. The CDR3: CASSEARQGMTDTQYF. The DNA of the CDR3 is TGTGCCAGCAGTGAAGCGCGACAGGGTATGACAGATACGCAGTATTTT.

The chain uses TRBV2 and TRBJ1-2, with D uncertain. The V end lost 3 bases, the J end lost 8 bases, and 13 bases lay between the germline ends. CDR3 length: 13 residues. Germline CDR1 is SNHLY and CDR2 is FYNNEI. CDR3 bases: TGTGCCAGCAGTGACCAGGTGAAATGGGGCTACACCTTC. Translation gives CASSDQVKWGYTF.

The chain links TRBV5-6 to TRBJ1-3; 7 nucleotides agree with TRBD1. The CDR3 consists of 15 residues. V dropped 4 bases and J dropped 4; count of bases not matched to a gene: 8. CDR1 SGHDT and CDR2 YYEEEE come from the germline V gene. CDR3 protein: CASSLGTDPGNTIYF. The CDR3 region has the DNA TGTGCCAGCAGCCTGGGGACAGACCCGGGAAACACCATATATTTT.